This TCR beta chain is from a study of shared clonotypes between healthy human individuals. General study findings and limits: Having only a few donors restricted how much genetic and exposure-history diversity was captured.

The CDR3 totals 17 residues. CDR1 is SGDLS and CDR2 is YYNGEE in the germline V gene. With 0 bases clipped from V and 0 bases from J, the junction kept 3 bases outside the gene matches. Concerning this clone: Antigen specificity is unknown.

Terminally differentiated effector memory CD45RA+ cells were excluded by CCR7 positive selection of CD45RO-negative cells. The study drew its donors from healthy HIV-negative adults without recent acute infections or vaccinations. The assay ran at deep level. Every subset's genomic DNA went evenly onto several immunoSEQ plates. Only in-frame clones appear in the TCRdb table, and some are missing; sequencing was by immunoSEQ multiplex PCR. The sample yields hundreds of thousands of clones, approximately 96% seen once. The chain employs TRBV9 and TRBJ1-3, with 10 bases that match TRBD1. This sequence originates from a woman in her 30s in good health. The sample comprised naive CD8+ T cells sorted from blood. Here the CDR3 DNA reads TGTGCCAGCAGCGTAGGGGACAGGGGATACTCTGGAAACACCATATATTTT. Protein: CASSVGDRGYSGNTIYF.